These 25 T cell receptor beta chains originate from one sample sequenced in a study of CD8 T cells in ankylosing spondylitis. In TCRdb, the 5' RACE reads were re-called with MiXCR into one record per CDR3 protein. The sample holds roughly 400,000 distinct CDR3 sequences, about 20% seen once. Antigens for these TCRs are unknown. The study, taken as a whole, reports: A motif of under ten highly homologous TCR beta variants was seen as apparently characteristic of ankylosing spondylitis blood.

Sample: blood, either unsorted or a sorted T cell fraction (not recorded which). Every receptor here comes from a male donor with ankylosing spondylitis.

This clonotype has just a few counts. V usage is TRBV6-5 and J usage is TRBJ2-1; 10 nucleotides match TRBD2. CDR1 and CDR2 from the germline V gene are MNHEY and SVGAGI. This CDR3 spans 15 amino acids. The V gene end was trimmed by 3 bases and the J gene end by 15 bases; junction bases not matched to a gene: 14. DNA of the CDR3: TGTGCCAGCAGTTATCAGCGGGCTAGCGGGAGAGTGTTGTTCTTC. It specifies CASSYQRASGRVLFF.

This clonotype has just a few counts. V is TRBV7-2 and J is TRBJ1-2, with a weak D call TRBD1 (6 bases). Per germline, CDR1 SGHTA and CDR2 FQGNSA. The ends were cut back, 3 bases at V and 8 bases at J, with 10 bases in the middle. The CDR3 is 12 residues long. The CDR3: CASSFNGGGYTF. CDR3 sequence (DNA): TGTGCCAGCAGCTTCAACGGGGGCGGCTACACCTTC.

In this sample, this clonotype turned up a few times. The gene calls are TRBV14 and TRBJ1-6; no clear D. The germline V and J ends were trimmed by 5 bases and 6 bases, with 11 bases remaining between them. Germline V CDR1 and CDR2: SGHDN, FVKESK. CDR3 length equals 14 residues. CDR3 in amino acids: CASSIRIINSPLHF. The CDR3 coding sequence is TGTGCCAGCAGCATACGGATCATTAATTCACCCCTCCACTTT.

The chain uses TRBV7-6 and TRBJ2-7; 7 nucleotides agree with TRBD1. This CDR3 region has 15 residues. The germline gives CDR1 SGHVS, CDR2 FNYEAQ. The J segment lost 2 bases and the V segment lost 1 base, leaving 5 bases of the junction unmatched. In DNA form, the CDR3 reads TGTGCCAGCAGCTTAGTTCCAACAGGGGCCTACGAGCAGTACTTC. Residues: CASSLVPTGAYEQYF.

This clonotype has just a few counts. The chain uses TRBV7-9 and TRBJ1-3; no definite D call. The ends were cut back, 2 bases at V and 0 bases at J, with 8 bases in the middle. Germline CDR1 reads SEHNR; CDR2 reads FQNEAQ (reference sequence). The CDR3 loop spans 15 amino acids. The CDR3 reads CASSLQRISGNTIYF. CDR3 nucleotide sequence: TGTGCCAGCAGCTTACAGCGGATCTCTGGAAACACCATATATTTT.

The genes are TRBV20-1 and TRBJ1-5, with TRBD1 matching 11 bases. Germline assignment: CDR1 DFQATT and CDR2 SNEGSKA (reference sequence). This CDR3 comprises 14 residues. The ends lost 3 bases at V and 5 bases at J; junction bases unmatched: 3. The CDR3 region is CSARDRGPHQPQHF. CDR3 nucleotide sequence: TGCAGTGCTAGGGACAGGGGGCCCCATCAGCCCCAGCATTTT.

This clonotype came up a few times. The rearrangement uses TRBV12-3 or TRBV12-4 and TRBJ1-5; D is perhaps TRBD1 (5 bases). Trimming removed 3 bases at V and 0 bases at J, with 9 bases between. The CDR3 is 15 residues long. The CDR3 loop is CASSFHDSSNQPQHF. The CDR3 coding sequence is TGTGCCAGCAGTTTCCACGACAGTAGCAATCAGCCCCAGCATTTT.

The gene calls are TRBV6-1 and TRBJ2-7; perhaps D is TRBD1 or TRBD2 (5 bases each). CDR1 is MNHNS and CDR2 is SASEGT in the germline V gene. The CDR3 is 13 amino acids. The ends were cut back, 11 bases at V and 4 bases at J, with 18 bases in the middle. CDR3 sequence reads: CAGAWGSTYEQYF. The CDR3 nucleotides are TGTGCCGGGGCGTGGGGGAGTACGTACGAGCAGTACTTC.

The CDR3 region is CASSLAPRTSGSRGRFF. The CDR3 DNA reads as TGTGCCAGCAGCTTAGCGCCCCGGACTAGCGGGAGCAGGGGGCGGTTCTTC. This chain uses TRBV7-8 with TRBJ2-1, with 13 bases identical to TRBD2. The J segment lost 15 bases and the V segment lost 0 bases, leaving 14 bases of the junction unmatched. The CDR3 consists of 17 residues. Germline lookup yields CDR1 SGHVS and CDR2 FQNEAQ.

The chain carries TRBV9 and TRBJ1-2; D is possibly TRBD1 (6 bases). Trimming shortened V by 3 bases and J by 9 bases, and 18 bases separated the two germline ends. CDR3 length: 14 residues. Germline CDR1 and CDR2: SGDLS and YYNGEE. DNA of the CDR3: TGTGCCAGCAGCGCGCCGGGACAAAAAATGAGCTACACCTTC. Translated, it gives CASSAPGQKMSYTF.

The chain has TRBV3-1 and TRBJ1-1; D gene ambiguous. There are 16 residues in the CDR3. The V and J ends lost 0 bases and 6 bases respectively, with 17 bases between them. Germline-derived CDR1 and CDR2 are LGHDT and YNNKEL (reference sequence). The chain's CDR3 is CASSQEGWPGISEAFF. The CDR3 DNA sequence: TGTGCCAGCAGCCAAGAGGGGTGGCCGGGCATTTCTGAAGCTTTCTTT.

In nucleotides, the CDR3 is TGTGCCAGCAGTGGGGACAGGGAATTTTACGGCTCCTATAATTCACCCCTCCACTTT. This sequence encodes CASSGDREFYGSYNSPLHF. The J gene is TRBJ1-6, the V gene TRBV6-1; 9 bases are shared with TRBD1. The V gene's germline CDR1 is MNHNS and CDR2 SASEGT. The CDR3 sequence is 19 residues long. With V trimmed by 4 bases and J by 0 bases, 10 bases remained unmatched.

V usage is TRBV9 and J usage is TRBJ2-3; 7 bases line up with TRBD1. Germline CDR1 is SGDLS and CDR2 is YYNGEE. J gave up 4 bases and V 6 bases, and 8 bases lay outside the gene matches. The CDR3 sequence is 14 residues long. The CDR3 DNA sequence: TGTGCCAGCACCCGTAGGACAGGCGCAGATACGCAGTATTTT. It translates to CASTRRTGADTQYF.

The V call is TRBV4-1, the J call TRBJ2-2; 7 bases align to TRBD1. The CDR3 sequence is 15 residues long. The V gene's germline CDR1 is MGHRA and CDR2 YSYEKL. The V segment lost 6 bases and the J segment 2 bases; nucleotides outside the gene matches: 6. CDR3 bases: TGCGCCAGCAGACGGGGACAGATTAACACCGGGGAGCTGTTTTTT. It translates to CASRRGQINTGELFF.

This clonotype was detected a few times. The chain uses TRBV3-1 and TRBJ2-1; 8 nucleotides match TRBD1. Losses at the gene ends were 4 bases for V and 5 bases for J; bases not matched to a gene: 7. The CDR3 covers 15 residues. From germline, CDR1 is LGHDT and CDR2 YNNKEL (reference sequence). The CDR3 nucleotides are TGTGCCAGCAGCCGTGACAGGGGTTTACACAATGAGCAGTTCTTC. It yields the protein CASSRDRGLHNEQFF.

This clonotype showed up just a few times. The J gene is TRBJ2-7, the V gene TRBV4-1; possible D gene TRBD2, 5 bases. Germline CDR1 MGHRA, CDR2 YSYEKL. The CDR3 runs to 14 residues. V lost 1 base and J lost 4, with 11 bases in between. CDR3 in amino acids: CASSQGAVLYEQYF. In nucleotides, the CDR3 is TGCGCCAGCAGCCAAGGAGCGGTACTTTACGAGCAGTACTTC.

This clonotype was seen a few times. The rearrangement uses TRBV7-2 and TRBJ2-2, with TRBD2 matching over 7 bases. The CDR3 totals 16 residues. Germline-derived CDR1 and CDR2 are SGHTA and FQGNSA. J was trimmed by 6 bases and V by 2 bases; bases with no gene match: 9. CDR3 sequence reads: CASSLRGDTWPGELFF. The CDR3 DNA follows: TGTGCCAGCAGCTTACGGGGGGATACTTGGCCCGGGGAGCTGTTTTTT.

In this sample, this clonotype turned up a few times. The rearrangement joins TRBV19 to TRBJ2-6; a possible D gene is TRBD1 (6 bases). Germline V gene data show CDR1 as LNHDA and CDR2 as SQIVND (reference sequence). Trimming left V 5 bases short and J 2 bases short, with 13 bases between. This CDR3 has 16 residues. CDR3 residues: CASSPTTGPGANVLTF. The CDR3 DNA reads TGTGCCAGTAGTCCAACCACAGGGCCTGGGGCCAACGTCCTGACTTTC. Looking up the rest from reference TRBV19 and TRBJ2-6 gives the full variable domain: DGGITQSPKYLFRKEGQNVTLSCEQNLNHDAMYWYRQDPGQGLRLIYYSQIVNDFQKGDIAEGYSVSREKKESFPLTVTSAQKNPTAFYLCASSPTTGPGANVLTFGAGSRLTVL.

A few counts support this clonotype. This chain joins TRBV29-1 and TRBJ2-1; tentatively, D is TRBD1 (5 bases). Germline CDR1 and CDR2: SQVTM and ANQGSEA. V dropped 3 bases and J dropped 2 bases, with 8 bases sitting between them. The CDR3 consists of 13 residues. CDR3 DNA: TGCAGCGTTGACAGGGTTACCTACAATGAGCAGTTCTTC. Translating gives CSVDRVTYNEQFF.

This clonotype was seen more than once but under ten times. This sequence joins TRBV7-2 and TRBJ2-7, with D perhaps TRBD1 or TRBD2 (5 bases each). Trimming took off 4 bases at V and 3 bases at J, with 10 bases between the two ends. The CDR3 is made up of 13 amino acids. Germline V gives CDR1 SGHTA, CDR2 FQGNSA. CDR3 amino acids: CASSSGPNYEQYF. The CDR3 region has the DNA TGTGCCAGCAGCTCGGGGCCTAACTACGAGCAGTACTTC.

This clonotype showed up many times. This rearrangement joins TRBV7-3 to TRBJ1-1, with D perhaps TRBD1 (5 bases). The CDR3 runs to 19 residues. V dropped 9 bases and J dropped 0 bases, with 29 bases sitting between them. Germline loops: CDR1 SGHTA, CDR2 FQGTGA. Written as DNA, the CDR3 is TGTGCCAGACCATCCGAGGGCGGCTGGGGGGGAGTGATGAACACTGAAGCTTTCTTT. Translating it yields CARPSEGGWGGVMNTEAFF. The whole variable domain, remainder taken from reference TRBV7-3 and TRBJ1-1, is GAGVSQTPSNKVTEKGKYVELRCDPISGHTALYWYRQSLGQGPEFLIYFQGTGAADDSGLPNDRFFAVRPEGSVSTLKIQRTERGDSAVYLCARPSEGGWGGVMNTEAFFGQGTRLTVV.

The V and J genes are TRBV4-1 and TRBJ1-3; no clear D. CDR1 is MGHRA, CDR2 YSYEKL, per germline. The ends were cut back, 0 bases at V and 4 bases at J, with 13 bases in the middle. The CDR3 runs to 16 residues. CDR3 nucleotides: TGCGCCAGCAGCCAAGATTCGGGAGTGATCGGAAACACCATATATTTT. This translates into CASSQDSGVIGNTIYF.

This clonotype was detected a few times. The V gene is TRBV9, the J gene TRBJ2-1; TRBD2 matches at 9 bases. CDR1 is SGDLS and CDR2 is YYNGEE in the germline V gene. J gave up 6 bases and V 3 bases, and 10 bases lay outside the gene matches. The CDR3 totals 16 residues. The CDR3 DNA reads as TGTGCCAGCAGCGCCCGACGGGCGGGAGGGTCCAATGAGCAGTTCTTC. This gives the protein CASSARRAGGSNEQFF. Drawing the rest from reference TRBV9 and TRBJ2-1, the complete variable domain is DSGVTQTPKHLITATGQRVTLRCSPRSGDLSVYWYQQSLDQGLQFLIQYYNGEERAKGNILERFSAQQFPDLHSELNLSSLELGDSALYFCASSARRAGGSNEQFFGPGTRLTVL.

J is TRBJ2-7 and V is TRBV5-1; D gene uncertain. Trimming left V 1 base short and J 1 base short, with 6 bases between. Germline values: CDR1 SGHRS, CDR2 YFSETQ. The CDR3 extends over 13 amino acids. In DNA form, the CDR3 reads TGCGCCAGCAGCTTGTTGAGATCCTACGAGCAGTACTTC. It encodes CASSLLRSYEQYF. Supplemented by reference TRBV5-1 and TRBJ2-7, the full variable domain reads KAGVTQTPRYLIKTRGQQVTLSCSPISGHRSVSWYQQTPGQGLQFLFEYFSETQRNKGNFPGRFSGRQFSNSRSEMNVSTLELGDSALYLCASSLLRSYEQYFGPGTRLTVT.

This clonotype was seen a handful of times. This chain uses TRBV7-3 with TRBJ2-1; 9 bases agree with TRBD1. The CDR3 runs 14 residues. The V and J ends lost 5 bases and 10 bases, in that order; junction bases with no gene match: 9. Looked up from germline, CDR1 is SGHTA and CDR2 is FQGTGA. This CDR3 is CASSTGTGTKEQFF. As DNA, the CDR3 is TGTGCCAGCAGCACCGGGACAGGGACAAAGGAGCAGTTCTTC.